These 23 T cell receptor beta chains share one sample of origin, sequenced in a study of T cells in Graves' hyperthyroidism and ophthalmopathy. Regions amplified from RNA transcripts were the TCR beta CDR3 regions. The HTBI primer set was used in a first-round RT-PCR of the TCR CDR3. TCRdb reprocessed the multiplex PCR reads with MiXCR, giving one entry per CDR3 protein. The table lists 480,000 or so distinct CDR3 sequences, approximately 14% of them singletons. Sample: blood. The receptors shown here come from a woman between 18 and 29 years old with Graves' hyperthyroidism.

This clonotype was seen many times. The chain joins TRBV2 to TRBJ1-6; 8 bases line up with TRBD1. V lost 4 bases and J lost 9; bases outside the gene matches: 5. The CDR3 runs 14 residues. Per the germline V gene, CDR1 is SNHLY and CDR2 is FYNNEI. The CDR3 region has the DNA TGTGCCAGCAGTGTGGACAGGGTGGCTTCACCCCTCCACTTT. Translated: CASSVDRVASPLHF.

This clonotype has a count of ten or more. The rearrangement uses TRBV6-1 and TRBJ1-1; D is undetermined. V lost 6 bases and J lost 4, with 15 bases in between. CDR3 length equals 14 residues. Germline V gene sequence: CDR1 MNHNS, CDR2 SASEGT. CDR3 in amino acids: CASRPPGEGTEAFF. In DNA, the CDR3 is TGTGCCAGCAGGCCACCCGGAGAGGGCACTGAAGCTTTCTTT.

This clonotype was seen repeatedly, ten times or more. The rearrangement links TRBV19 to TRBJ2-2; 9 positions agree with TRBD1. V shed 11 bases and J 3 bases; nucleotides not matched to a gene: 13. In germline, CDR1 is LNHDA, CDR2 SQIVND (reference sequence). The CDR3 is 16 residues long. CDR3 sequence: CASREWGDRDTGELFF. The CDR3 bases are TGTGCCTCCCGGGAGTGGGGGGACAGGGACACCGGGGAGCTGTTTTTT.

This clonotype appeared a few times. CDR3 sequence: CASSAEGGSYEQYF. The CDR3 nucleotides read TGCGCCAGCAGCGCGGAGGGGGGCTCCTACGAGCAGTACTTC. This chain joins TRBV4-1 and TRBJ2-7, with D perhaps assigned TRBD1 or TRBD2 (6 bases each). V lost 5 bases to trimming and J lost 0 bases, with 11 bases between them. The germline CDR1 and CDR2 sequences are MGHRA and YSYEKL. This CDR3 is 14 amino acids long.

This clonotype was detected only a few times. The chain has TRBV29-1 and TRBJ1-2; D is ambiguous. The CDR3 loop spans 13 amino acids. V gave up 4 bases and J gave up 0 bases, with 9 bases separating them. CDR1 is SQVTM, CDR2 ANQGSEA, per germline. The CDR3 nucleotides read TGCAGCGTTGGGTTAGTAGCTAACTATGGCTACACCTTC. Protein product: CSVGLVANYGYTF. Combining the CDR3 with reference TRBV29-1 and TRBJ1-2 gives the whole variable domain SAVISQKPSRDICQRGTSLTIQCQVDSQVTMMFWYRQQPGQSLTLIATANQGSEATYESGFVIDKFPISRPNLTFSTLTVSNMSPEDSSIYLCSVGLVANYGYTFGSGTRLTVV.

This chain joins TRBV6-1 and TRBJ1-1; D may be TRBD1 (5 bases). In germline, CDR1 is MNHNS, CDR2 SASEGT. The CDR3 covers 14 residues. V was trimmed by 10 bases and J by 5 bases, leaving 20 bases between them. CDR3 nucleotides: TGTGCCATGCGGGGGTGGGGAGGGGTGACTGAAGCTTTCTTT. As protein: CAMRGWGGVTEAFF.

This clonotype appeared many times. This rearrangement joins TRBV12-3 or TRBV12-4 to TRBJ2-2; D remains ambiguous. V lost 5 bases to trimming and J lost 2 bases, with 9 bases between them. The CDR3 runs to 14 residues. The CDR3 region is CASSANSNTGELFF. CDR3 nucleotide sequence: TGTGCCAGCAGTGCTAATTCCAACACCGGGGAGCTGTTTTTT.

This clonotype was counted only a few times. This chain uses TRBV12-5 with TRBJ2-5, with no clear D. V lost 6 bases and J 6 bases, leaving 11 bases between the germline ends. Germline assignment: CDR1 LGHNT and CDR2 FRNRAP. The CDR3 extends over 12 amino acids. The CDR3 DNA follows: TGTGCTAGTGGGCGCACTGGGAAGACCCAGTACTTC. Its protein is CASGRTGKTQYF.

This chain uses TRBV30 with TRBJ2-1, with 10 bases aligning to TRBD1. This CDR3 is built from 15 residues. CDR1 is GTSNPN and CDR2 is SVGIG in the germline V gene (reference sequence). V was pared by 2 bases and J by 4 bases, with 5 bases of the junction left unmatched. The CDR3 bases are TGTGCCTGGAGTTCCGGGACAGGGGTTTACAATGAGCAGTTCTTC. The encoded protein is CAWSSGTGVYNEQFF.

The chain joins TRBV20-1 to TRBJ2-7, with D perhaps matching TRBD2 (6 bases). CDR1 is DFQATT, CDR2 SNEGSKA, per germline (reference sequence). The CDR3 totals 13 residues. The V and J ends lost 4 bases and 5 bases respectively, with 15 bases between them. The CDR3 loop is CSATQGGRNEQYF. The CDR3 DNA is TGCAGTGCTACTCAGGGAGGCCGGAACGAGCAGTACTTC.

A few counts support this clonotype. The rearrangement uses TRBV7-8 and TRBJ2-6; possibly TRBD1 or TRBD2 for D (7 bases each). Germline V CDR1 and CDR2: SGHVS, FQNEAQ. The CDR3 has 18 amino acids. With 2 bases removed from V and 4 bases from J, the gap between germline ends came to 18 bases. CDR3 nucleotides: TGTGCCAGCAGCTTACAGTCCAGGGGGGGATGGGGGGCCAACGTCCTGACTTTC. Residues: CASSLQSRGGWGANVLTF.

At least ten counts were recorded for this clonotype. The CDR3 region is CASSYGDSGNTIYF. DNA of the CDR3: TGTGCCAGCAGTTACGGAGACTCTGGAAACACCATATATTTT. This chain connects TRBV6-5 to TRBJ1-3, with D unresolved. The CDR3 runs 14 residues. Germline CDR1 MNHEY, CDR2 SVGAGI. V was clipped by 2 bases and J by 0 bases, with 5 bases between them.

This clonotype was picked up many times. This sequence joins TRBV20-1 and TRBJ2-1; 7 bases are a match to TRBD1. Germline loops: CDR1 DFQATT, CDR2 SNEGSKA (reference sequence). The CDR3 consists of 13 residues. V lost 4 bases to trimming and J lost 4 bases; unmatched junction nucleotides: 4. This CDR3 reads CSAKGDSYNEQFF. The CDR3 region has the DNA TGCAGTGCTAAGGGGGACAGTTACAATGAGCAGTTCTTC.

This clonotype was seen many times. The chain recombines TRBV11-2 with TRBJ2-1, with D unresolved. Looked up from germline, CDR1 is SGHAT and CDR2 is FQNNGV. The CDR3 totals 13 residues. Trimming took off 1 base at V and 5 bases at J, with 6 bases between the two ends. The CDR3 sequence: CASSLGRNNEQFF. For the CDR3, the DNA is TGTGCCAGCAGCTTAGGACGGAACAATGAGCAGTTCTTC.

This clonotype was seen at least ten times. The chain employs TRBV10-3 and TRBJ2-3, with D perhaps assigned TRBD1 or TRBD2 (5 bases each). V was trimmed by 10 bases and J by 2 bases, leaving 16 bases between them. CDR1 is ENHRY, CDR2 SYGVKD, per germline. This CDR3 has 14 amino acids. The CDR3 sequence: CATDPTGATDTQYF. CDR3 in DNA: TGTGCCACCGATCCAACCGGGGCCACAGATACGCAGTATTTT.

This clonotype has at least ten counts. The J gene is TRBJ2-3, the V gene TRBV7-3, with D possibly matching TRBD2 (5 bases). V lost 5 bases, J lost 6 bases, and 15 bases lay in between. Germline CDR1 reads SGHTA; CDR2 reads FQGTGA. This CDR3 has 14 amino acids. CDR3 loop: CASSQDLASDTQYF. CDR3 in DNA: TGTGCCAGCAGCCAAGACCTAGCTTCCGATACGCAGTATTTT.

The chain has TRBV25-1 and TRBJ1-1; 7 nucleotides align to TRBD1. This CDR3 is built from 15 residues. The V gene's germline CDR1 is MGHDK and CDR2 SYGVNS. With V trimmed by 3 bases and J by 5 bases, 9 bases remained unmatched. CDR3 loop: CASSDPGARGTEAFF. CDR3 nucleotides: TGTGCCAGCAGTGACCCCGGGGCCAGGGGGACTGAAGCTTTCTTT.

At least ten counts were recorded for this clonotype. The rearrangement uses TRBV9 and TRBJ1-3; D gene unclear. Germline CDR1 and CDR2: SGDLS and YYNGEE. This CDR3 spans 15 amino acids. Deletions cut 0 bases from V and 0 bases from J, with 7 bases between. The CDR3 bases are TGTGCCAGCAGCGTAGGTTCAAACTCTGGAAACACCATATATTTT. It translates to CASSVGSNSGNTIYF.

The CDR3 here is CASSFHLGTSGPASYEQYV. DNA for the CDR3: TGTGCCAGCAGCTTCCACTTGGGGACTAGCGGGCCTGCTTCCTACGAGCAGTACGTC. The V and J genes are TRBV7-8 and TRBJ2-7; 12 bases match TRBD2. The J segment lost 1 base and the V segment lost 3 bases, leaving 13 bases of the junction unmatched. CDR1 SGHVS and CDR2 FQNEAQ come from the germline V gene. CDR3 length equals 19 residues.

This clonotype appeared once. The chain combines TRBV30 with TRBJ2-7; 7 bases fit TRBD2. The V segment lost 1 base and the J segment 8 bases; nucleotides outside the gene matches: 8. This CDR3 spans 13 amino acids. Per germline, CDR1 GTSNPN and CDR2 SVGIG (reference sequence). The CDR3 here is CAWSEGGARKQYF. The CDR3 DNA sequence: TGTGCCTGGAGTGAGGGAGGGGCCAGGAAGCAGTACTTC.

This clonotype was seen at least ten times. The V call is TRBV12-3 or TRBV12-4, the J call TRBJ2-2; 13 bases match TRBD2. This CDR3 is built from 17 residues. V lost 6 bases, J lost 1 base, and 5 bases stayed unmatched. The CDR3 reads CASSRGLAGMNTGELFF. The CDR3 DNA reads TGTGCCAGCAGCCGGGGACTAGCGGGGATGAACACCGGGGAGCTGTTTTTT.

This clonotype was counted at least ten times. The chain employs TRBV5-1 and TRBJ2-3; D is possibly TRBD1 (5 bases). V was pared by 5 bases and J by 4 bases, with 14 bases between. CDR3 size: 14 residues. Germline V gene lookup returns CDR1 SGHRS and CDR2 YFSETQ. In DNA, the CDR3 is TGCGCCAGCAGACCCAGGACATCATCAGATACGCAGTATTTT. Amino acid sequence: CASRPRTSSDTQYF. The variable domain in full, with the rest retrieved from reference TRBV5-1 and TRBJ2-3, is KAGVTQTPRYLIKTRGQQVTLSCSPISGHRSVSWYQQTPGQGLQFLFEYFSETQRNKGNFPGRFSGRQFSNSRSEMNVSTLELGDSALYLCASRPRTSSDTQYFGPGTRLTVL.

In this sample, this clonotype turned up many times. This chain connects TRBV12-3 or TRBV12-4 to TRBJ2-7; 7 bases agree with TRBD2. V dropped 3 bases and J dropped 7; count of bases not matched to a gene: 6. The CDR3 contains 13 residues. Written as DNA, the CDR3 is TGTGCCAGCAGTTTGGGAGGGTTCGGGGAGCAGTACTTC. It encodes CASSLGGFGEQYF.